These 27 T cell receptor beta chains were sequenced from one sample in a study of blood T cells in healthy people across ages. Sample-barcoded 5' priming and a J-beta primer mix drove a second PCR of 7 to 11 cycles. One entry per CDR3 protein results from TCRdb running MiXCR on the 5' RACE reads. This sample has around 1,800,000 distinct CDR3 sequences, with approximately 40% found just once. Sequencing was performed on blood. The receptors derive from a human donor in good health.

The chain carries TRBV20-1 and TRBJ1-2; the D gene is possibly TRBD1 (5 bases). The V end lost 5 bases, the J end lost 4 bases, and 20 bases lay between the germline ends. The CDR3 spans 15 residues. The germline V gene has CDR1 DFQATT and CDR2 SNEGSKA (reference sequence). The CDR3 DNA reads as TGCAGTGCTGCCCGGGAAAGGGGTCTGGGCTATGGCTACACCTTC. Residues: CSAARERGLGYGYTF.

The sample holds a few counts of this clonotype. CDR3 coding DNA: TGTGCCAGCAGTTTGCTTTTTGGGGGATTCTCCTATAATTCACCCCTCCACTTT. Its translation: CASSLLFGGFSYNSPLHF. V gene TRBV28 combines with J gene TRBJ1-6, with a possible D match to TRBD1 (5 bases). The CDR3 extends over 18 amino acids. Trimming took off 3 bases at V and 0 bases at J, with 15 bases between the two ends. Germline-derived CDR1 and CDR2 are MDHEN and SYDVKM.

This clonotype showed up just a few times. The chain couples TRBV5-1 to TRBJ2-7; TRBD1 aligns across 7 bases. CDR1 is SGHRS and CDR2 is YFSETQ in the germline V gene. The V segment lost 3 bases and the J segment 2 bases; nucleotides outside the gene matches: 8. This CDR3 comprises 15 residues. Written as DNA, the CDR3 is TGCGCCAGCAGCTCATACCGGGACAGAGCCTACGAGCAGTACTTC. Protein product: CASSSYRDRAYEQYF.

The rearrangement uses TRBV2 and TRBJ2-7; unclear D gene. V lost 8 bases to trimming and J lost 3 bases, with 11 bases between them. The CDR3 is 12 residues long. Per germline, CDR1 SNHLY and CDR2 FYNNEI. The CDR3 sequence: CASLPESYEQYF. CDR3 nucleotides: TGTGCCAGCTTGCCCGAAAGCTACGAGCAGTACTTC.

The chain joins TRBV5-1 to TRBJ2-1, with D unclear. The germline gives CDR1 SGHRS, CDR2 YFSETQ. V was shortened by 2 bases and J by 1 base, with 10 bases between the two germline ends. The CDR3 runs 15 residues. CDR3 sequence (DNA): TGCGCCAGCAGCTTTCTTTTTGGGTCCTACAATGAGCAGTTCTTC. Its protein product is CASSFLFGSYNEQFF.

The chain links TRBV7-7 to TRBJ2-3, with unresolved D. With 5 bases removed from V and 1 base from J, the gap between germline ends came to 10 bases. The CDR3 spans 14 residues. Germline CDR1 and CDR2: SSHAT and FNYEAQ (reference sequence). CDR3 DNA sequence: TGTGCCAGCAGCCGCCTCTCTCGCACAGATACGCAGTATTTT. It translates to CASSRLSRTDTQYF.

The chain links TRBV12-1 to TRBJ1-1. TRBV12-1 is reported as a pseudogene. The CDR3 is made up of 14 amino acids. The CDR3 reads CASSSSAGNTEAFF. The DNA for the CDR3 is TGTGCCAGCAGCTCCAGCGCAGGGAACACTGAAGCTTTCTTT.

This clonotype was seen a few times. The chain is built from TRBV6-1 and TRBJ1-5; maybe TRBD1 (5 bases). The germline CDR1 and CDR2 sequences are MNHNS and SASEGT. This CDR3 has 15 residues. Trimming removed 10 bases at V and 1 base at J, with 17 bases between. The CDR3 DNA follows: TGTGCCACCCAATGGGGGGAGGTGAGCAATCAGCCCCAGCATTTT. This gives the protein CATQWGEVSNQPQHF.

J is TRBJ2-4 and V is TRBV7-9; D is uncertain. The tail of the sequence fits TRBJ2-7 better, so the J call may be wrong. There are 16 residues in the CDR3. CDR1 and CDR2 from the germline V gene are SEHNR and FQNEAQ (reference sequence). CDR3 protein: CASSFPTEPDGHEQYF. CDR3 DNA sequence: TGTGCCAGCAGCTTCCCCACAGAGCCGGACGGGCACGAGCAGTACTTC.

The chain uses TRBV6-1 and TRBJ2-5; 13 bases agree with TRBD2. CDR1 is MNHNS, CDR2 SASEGT, per germline. Trimming at V came to 5 bases and at J to 3 bases, leaving 12 bases not matched to a gene. The CDR3 has 18 amino acids. CDR3 DNA sequence: TGTGCCAGCAGTCAGACTAGCGGGGGGACTTTCCCCGAAGAGACCCAGTACTTC. Its protein product is CASSQTSGGTFPEETQYF.

V and J are TRBV24-1 and TRBJ2-1; no clear D. The CDR3 covers 13 residues. Per germline, CDR1 KGHDR and CDR2 SFDVKD. The ends were cut back, 4 bases at V and 8 bases at J, with 11 bases in the middle. DNA of the CDR3: TGTGCCACCAGTGACCTTTTCCAGGATGAGCAGTTCTTC. It specifies CATSDLFQDEQFF.

This clonotype was seen more than once but under ten times. The chain uses TRBV5-1 and TRBJ1-1; D may be TRBD1 (5 bases). Germline V gives CDR1 SGHRS, CDR2 YFSETQ. This CDR3 has 15 amino acids. The V end lost 3 bases, the J end lost 0 bases, and 12 bases lay between the germline ends. This CDR3 reads CASSSTTDMNTEAFF. CDR3 coding DNA: TGCGCCAGCAGCTCCACGACGGACATGAACACTGAAGCTTTCTTT. Full variable domain (remainder filled in from reference TRBV5-1 and TRBJ1-1): KAGVTQTPRYLIKTRGQQVTLSCSPISGHRSVSWYQQTPGQGLQFLFEYFSETQRNKGNFPGRFSGRQFSNSRSEMNVSTLELGDSALYLCASSSTTDMNTEAFFGQGTRLTVV.

J is TRBJ2-3 and V is TRBV24-1, with 10 bases lining up with TRBD1. V shed 4 bases and J 3 bases; nucleotides not matched to a gene: 9. Germline assignment: CDR1 KGHDR and CDR2 SFDVKD. This CDR3 region has 17 residues. The CDR3 DNA reads as TGTGCCACCAGTGACCTCAGGACAGGGGGAGATACAGATACGCAGTATTTT. Encoded protein: CATSDLRTGGDTDTQYF.

This clonotype was counted between two and nine times. The junction and the germline gene differ at one end; a read error may be behind it. The V gene is TRBV27, the J gene TRBJ2-3, with TRBD1 matching 9 bases. The germline V gene has CDR1 MNHEY and CDR2 SMNVEV (reference sequence). The CDR3 is made up of 15 amino acids. The CDR3 loop reads CAGSFGQGIQDTQYF. The CDR3 DNA reads as TGTGCCGGCAGTTTCGGACAGGGGATACAAGATACGCAGTATTTT.

The gene calls are TRBV6-5 and TRBJ2-7, with TRBD1 matching over 10 bases. The ends lost 9 bases at V and 3 bases at J; junction bases unmatched: 5. This CDR3 spans 13 amino acids. Germline CDR1 reads MNHEY; CDR2 reads SVGAGI. CDR3 coding DNA: TGTGCCAGTCAAAGGGACAGGGGCTACGAGCAGTACTTC. It specifies CASQRDRGYEQYF.

The chain links TRBV9 to TRBJ2-1; the match to TRBD2 covers 11 bases. Germline trimming cut 0 bases from V and 3 bases from J; bases unmatched to any gene: 5. The CDR3 is made up of 17 amino acids. Germline lookup yields CDR1 SGDLS and CDR2 YYNGEE. CDR3 region: CASSVGLAGGGYNEQFF. CDR3 bases: TGTGCCAGCAGCGTAGGTCTAGCGGGGGGCGGCTACAATGAGCAGTTCTTC.

V and J are TRBV5-1 and TRBJ2-4; TRBD1 aligns across 8 bases. The J call is doubtful: the DNA matches TRBJ2-7 better. CDR3 length: 14 amino acids. Germline CDR1 and CDR2: SGHRS and YFSETQ. The CDR3 sequence is CASSDGQGADEQYF. The CDR3 DNA follows: TGCGCCAGCAGCGACGGACAGGGTGCGGACGAGCAGTACTTC.

This chain joins TRBV7-2 and TRBJ2-7; D not certain. The better agreement between TRBJ2-5 and the DNA end casts doubt on the J call. This CDR3 contains 13 residues. Germline V gene lookup returns CDR1 SGHTA and CDR2 FQGNSA. CDR3 coding DNA: TGTGCCAGCACCCCGTGGACCCTCGAGACCCAGTACTTC. Amino acid sequence: CASTPWTLETQYF.

This clonotype was detected only a few times. The junction does not match germline at one end; this may be a read error. The V call is TRBV4-3, the J call TRBJ1-2; 9 bases are shared with TRBD1. From germline, CDR1 is LGHNA and CDR2 YSLEER. The CDR3 consists of 13 residues. DNA for the CDR3: TGTGCCAGCAGCCGGGACAGGGCGGGTGGCTACACCTTC. It specifies CASSRDRAGGYTF.

The chain combines TRBV5-6 with TRBJ2-3; no reliable D call. The CDR3 covers 14 residues. The germline V and J ends were trimmed by 0 bases and 4 bases, with 9 bases remaining between them. Germline CDR1 reads SGHDT; CDR2 reads YYEEEE. This chain's CDR3 is CASSLVESPDTQYF. In DNA, the CDR3 is TGTGCCAGCAGCTTGGTGGAGTCTCCAGATACGCAGTATTTT.

This clonotype was seen ten or more times. V is TRBV7-3 and J is TRBJ2-6; 8 nucleotides line up with TRBD1. V lost 3 bases and J lost 0; bases outside the gene matches: 10. CDR3 length equals 19 residues. Germline V CDR1 and CDR2: SGHTA, FQGTGA. The chain's CDR3 is CASSFSGTGAPSGANVLTF. The CDR3 bases are TGTGCCAGCAGCTTCTCCGGGACAGGCGCCCCCTCTGGGGCCAACGTCCTGACTTTC.

Concerning this clonotype itself: This sequence may be a read error, since a much larger clone differs from it by one base. The chain is built from TRBV29-1 and TRBJ2-1; 8 nucleotides agree with TRBD1. After removal of 7 bases from V and 8 bases from J, the junction contained 7 bases not matched to a gene. There are 12 residues in the CDR3. Germline V lookup: CDR1 SQVTM, CDR2 ANQGSEA. The CDR3 here is CSAAGQGDEQFF. The CDR3 nucleotides are TGCAGCGCCGCTGGACAGGGCGATGAGCAGTTCTTC.

This clonotype was found a few times. The chain combines TRBV5-1 with TRBJ1-1; possibly TRBD1 for D (6 bases). V dropped 3 bases and J dropped 1 base, with 10 bases sitting between them. CDR1 is SGHRS and CDR2 is YFSETQ in the germline V gene. CDR3 length: 14 residues. As DNA, the CDR3 is TGCGCCAGCAGCTCGCACAGGGAGAACACTGAAGCTTTCTTT. It codes for CASSSHRENTEAFF.

The chain carries TRBV20-1 and TRBJ2-7; no definite D call. Germline CDR1 is DFQATT and CDR2 is SNEGSKA (reference sequence). The CDR3 covers 13 residues. With 3 bases removed from V and 2 bases from J, the gap between germline ends came to 11 bases. Written as DNA, the CDR3 is TGCAGTGCTAGCGGAGACCTAACCTACGAGCAGTACTTC. It yields the protein CSASGDLTYEQYF.

This chain joins TRBV28 and TRBJ1-2; D is possibly TRBD1 (6 bases). The CDR3 extends over 14 amino acids. CDR1 and CDR2 from the germline V gene are MDHEN and SYDVKM. The ends were cut back, 1 base at V and 8 bases at J, with 14 bases in the middle. This CDR3 reads CASSLLSGAGGYTF. The CDR3 DNA reads as TGTGCCAGCAGTTTATTGTCGGGGGCCGGGGGCTACACCTTC.

The V call is TRBV20-1, the J call TRBJ2-3; no reliable D call. V was trimmed by 5 bases and J by 7 bases, leaving 25 bases between them. The germline CDR1 and CDR2 sequences are DFQATT and SNEGSKA (reference sequence). The CDR3 loop spans 16 amino acids. The chain's CDR3 is CSASVIRVDSGNTQYF. The CDR3 DNA follows: TGCAGTGCTTCCGTCATAAGGGTCGATAGTGGGAATACGCAGTATTTT.

As DNA, the CDR3 is TGTGCCAGCAGCTTTGGAGTAATTGGACCCCTTGAAGCTTTCTTT. Encoded protein: CASSFGVIGPLEAFF. The chain joins TRBV7-2 to TRBJ1-1, with unresolved D. The CDR3 is 15 amino acids. Per germline, CDR1 SGHTA and CDR2 FQGNSA. V shed 3 bases and J shed 7 bases, with 18 bases lying between them. The full variable domain, its missing parts supplied by reference TRBV7-2 and TRBJ1-1, is GAGVSQSPSNKVTEKGKDVELRCDPISGHTALYWYRQSLGQGLEFLIYFQGNSAPDKSGLPSDRFSAERTGGSVSTLTIQRTQQEDSAVYLCASSFGVIGPLEAFFGQGTRLTVV.